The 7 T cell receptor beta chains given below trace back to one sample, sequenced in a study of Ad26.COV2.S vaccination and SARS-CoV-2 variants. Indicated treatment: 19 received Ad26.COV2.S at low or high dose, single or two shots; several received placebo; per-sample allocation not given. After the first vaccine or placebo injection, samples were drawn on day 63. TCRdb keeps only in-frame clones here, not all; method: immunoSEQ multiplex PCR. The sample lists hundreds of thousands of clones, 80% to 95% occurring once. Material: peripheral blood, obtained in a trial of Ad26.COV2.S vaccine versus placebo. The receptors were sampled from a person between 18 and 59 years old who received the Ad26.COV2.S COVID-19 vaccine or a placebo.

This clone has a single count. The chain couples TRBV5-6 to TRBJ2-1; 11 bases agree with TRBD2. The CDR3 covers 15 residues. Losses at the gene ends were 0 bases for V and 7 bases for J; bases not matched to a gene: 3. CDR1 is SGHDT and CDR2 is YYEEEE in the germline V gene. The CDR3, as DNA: TGTGCCAGCAGCTTGGTACTAGCGGGAGTAAATGAGCAGTTCTTC. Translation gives CASSLVLAGVNEQFF.

The CDR3 spells CATSKSTDTQYF. CDR3 nucleotide sequence: TGTGCCACCAGCAAGTCCACAGATACGCAGTATTTT. V usage is TRBV15 and J usage is TRBJ2-3; D gene unclear. V shed 4 bases and J shed 2 bases, with 4 bases lying between them. The CDR3 is made up of 12 amino acids. CDR1 and CDR2 from the germline V gene are LNHNV and YYDKDF (reference sequence).

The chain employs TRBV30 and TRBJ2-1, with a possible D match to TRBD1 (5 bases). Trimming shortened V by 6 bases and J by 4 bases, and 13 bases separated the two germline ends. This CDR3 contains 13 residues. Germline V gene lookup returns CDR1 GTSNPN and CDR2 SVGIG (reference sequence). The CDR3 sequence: CACSQGQYNEQFF. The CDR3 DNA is TGTGCCTGCAGTCAGGGCCAATACAATGAGCAGTTCTTC. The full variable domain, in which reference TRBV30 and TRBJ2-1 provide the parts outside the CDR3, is SQTIHQWPATLVQPVGSPLSLECTVEGTSNPNLYWYRQAAGRGLQLLFYSVGIGQISSEVPQNLSASRPQDRQFILSSKKLLLSDSGFYLCACSQGQYNEQFFGPGTRLTVL.

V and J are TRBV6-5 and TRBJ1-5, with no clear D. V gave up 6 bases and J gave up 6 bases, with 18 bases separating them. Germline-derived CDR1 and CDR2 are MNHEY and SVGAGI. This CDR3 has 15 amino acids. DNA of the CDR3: TGTGCCAGCAGCCGTACATCATCCCCCGCTCAGCCCCAGCATTTT. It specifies CASSRTSSPAQPQHF.

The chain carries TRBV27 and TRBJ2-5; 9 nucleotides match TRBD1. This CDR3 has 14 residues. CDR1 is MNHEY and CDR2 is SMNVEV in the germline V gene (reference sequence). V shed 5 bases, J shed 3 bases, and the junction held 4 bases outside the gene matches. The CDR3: CASSPRTGEETQYF. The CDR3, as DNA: TGTGCCAGCAGTCCCCGGACAGGGGAAGAGACCCAGTACTTC.

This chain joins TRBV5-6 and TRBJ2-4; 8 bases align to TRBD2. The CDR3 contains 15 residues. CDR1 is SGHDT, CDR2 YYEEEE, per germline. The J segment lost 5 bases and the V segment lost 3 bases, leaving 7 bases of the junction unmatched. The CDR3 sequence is CASSSRLALENIQYF. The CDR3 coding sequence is TGTGCCAGCAGCTCCCGACTAGCGCTTGAAAACATTCAGTACTTC.

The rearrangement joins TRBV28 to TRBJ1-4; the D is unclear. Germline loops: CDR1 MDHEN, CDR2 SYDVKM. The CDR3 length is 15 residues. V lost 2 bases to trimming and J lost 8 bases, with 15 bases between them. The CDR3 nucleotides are TGTGCCAGCAGTTTAAGTCCCGGTCTCCTGGAAAAACTGTTTTTT. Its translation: CASSLSPGLLEKLFF. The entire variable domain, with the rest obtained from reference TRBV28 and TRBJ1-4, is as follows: DVKVTQSSRYLVKRTGEKVFLECVQDMDHENMFWYRQDPGLGLRLIYFSYDVKMKEKGDIPEGYSVSREKKERFSLILESASTNQTSMYLCASSLSPGLLEKLFFGSGTQLSVL.